The clone carrying this T cell receptor (beta chain) has only one observation. Its antigen is currently unknown. Possible read error: a much larger clone is one base away. The library was designed around alpha chains, so this beta chain is a stray read whose abundance carries little weight. A single record per CDR3 protein comes from TCRdb applying MiXCR to the 5' RACE reads. The sample records 17,000 or so distinct CDR3 sequences, about 6.3% being singletons. As for time point: sample taken at primary tumor resection. The data derive from a study of spatial heterogeneity in lung cancer. Background on the study: More than 8.5 raw reads, on average, carried each unique TCR and UMI combination.

Study-level findings and limits: Counts of expanded intratumoral alpha and beta TCRs tracked tumor mutation counts.

The germline gives CDR1 SGHRS, CDR2 YFSETQ. The CDR3 loop spans 13 amino acids. Here the sequenced sample was lung tumor tissue, taken at surgery. The rearrangement joins TRBV5-1 to TRBJ1-2; D remains ambiguous. The clonotype was recovered from a male donor with early-stage non-small cell lung cancer. CDR3 nucleotides: TGCGCCAGCAGCTCCGGAGCTAACTATGTCTACACCTTC. Amino acid sequence: CASSSGANYVYTF.